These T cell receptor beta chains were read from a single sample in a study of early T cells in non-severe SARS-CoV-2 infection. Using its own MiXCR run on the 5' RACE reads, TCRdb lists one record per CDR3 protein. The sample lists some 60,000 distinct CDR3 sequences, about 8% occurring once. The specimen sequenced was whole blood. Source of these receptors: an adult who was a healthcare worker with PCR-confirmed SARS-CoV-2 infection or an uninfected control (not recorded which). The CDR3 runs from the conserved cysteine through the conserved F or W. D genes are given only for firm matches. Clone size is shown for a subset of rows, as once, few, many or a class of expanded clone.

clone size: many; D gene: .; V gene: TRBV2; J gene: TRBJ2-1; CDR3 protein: CARGGLASSYNEQFF; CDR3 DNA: TGTGCCAGGGGGGGGCTAGCGAGCTCCTACAATGAGCAGTTCTTC
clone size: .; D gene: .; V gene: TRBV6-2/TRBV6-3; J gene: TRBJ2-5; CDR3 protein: CASSYHQTGQETQYF; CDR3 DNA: TGTGCCAGCAGTTACCATCAGACAGGTCAAGAGACCCAGTACTTC
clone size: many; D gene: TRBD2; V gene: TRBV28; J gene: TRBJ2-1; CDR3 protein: CASRPLAGSYNEQFF; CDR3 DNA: TGTGCCAGCAGGCCTCTAGCGGGCTCCTACAATGAGCAGTTCTTC
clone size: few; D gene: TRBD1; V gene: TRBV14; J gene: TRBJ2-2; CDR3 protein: CASSQGGTGHTGELFF; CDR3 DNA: TGTGCCAGCAGCCAAGGGGGGACAGGGCACACCGGGGAGCTGTTTTTT
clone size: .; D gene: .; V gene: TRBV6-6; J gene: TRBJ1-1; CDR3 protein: CASRRLMNTEAFF; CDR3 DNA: TGTGCCAGCAGGCGACTGATGAACACTGAAGCTTTCTTT
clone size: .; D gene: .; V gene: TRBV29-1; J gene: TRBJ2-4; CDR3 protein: CSVSYTGNIQYF; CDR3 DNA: TGCAGCGTGTCCTATACTGGGAACATTCAGTACTTC
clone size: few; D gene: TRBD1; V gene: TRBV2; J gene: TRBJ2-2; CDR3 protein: CASSGDRKNRELFF; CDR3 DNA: TGTGCCAGCAGTGGGGACAGGAAAAACCGGGAGCTGTTTTTT
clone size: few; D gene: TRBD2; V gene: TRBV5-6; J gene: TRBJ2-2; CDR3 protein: CASTRLAVNTGELFF; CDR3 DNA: TGTGCCAGCACCCGACTAGCCGTAAACACCGGGGAGCTGTTTTTT
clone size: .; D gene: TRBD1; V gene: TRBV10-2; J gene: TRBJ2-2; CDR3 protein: CASILGGRGFNTGELFF; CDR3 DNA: TGCGCCAGCATCCTAGGAGGCAGGGGGTTTAACACCGGGGAGCTGTTTTTT
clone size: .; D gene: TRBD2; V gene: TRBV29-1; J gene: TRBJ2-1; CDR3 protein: CSVQSGLAGKEQFF; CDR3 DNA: TGCAGCGTACAATCCGGACTAGCGGGAAAGGAGCAGTTCTTC
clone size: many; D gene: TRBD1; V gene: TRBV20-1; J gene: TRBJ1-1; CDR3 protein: CSAGSGTDTEAFF; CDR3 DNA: TGCAGTGCTGGATCTGGGACAGACACTGAAGCTTTCTTT
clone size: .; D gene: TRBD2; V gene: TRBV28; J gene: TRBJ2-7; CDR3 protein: CASSGTRGYEQYF; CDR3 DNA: TGTGCCAGCAGTGGGACTAGGGGCTACGAGCAGTACTTC
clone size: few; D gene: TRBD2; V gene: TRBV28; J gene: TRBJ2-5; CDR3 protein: CASSWLAGGWQETQYF; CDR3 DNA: TGTGCCAGCAGTTGGCTAGCGGGAGGATGGCAAGAGACCCAGTACTTC
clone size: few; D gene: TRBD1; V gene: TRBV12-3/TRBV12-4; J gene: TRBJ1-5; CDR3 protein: CASSGTGPGGNQPQHF; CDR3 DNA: TGTGCCAGCAGCGGGACAGGGCCTGGGGGCAATCAGCCCCAGCATTTT
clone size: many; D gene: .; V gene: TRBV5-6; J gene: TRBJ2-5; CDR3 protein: CASSYQETQYF; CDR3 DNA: TGTGCCAGCAGCTACCAAGAGACCCAGTACTTC
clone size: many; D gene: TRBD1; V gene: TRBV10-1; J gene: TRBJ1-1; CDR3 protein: CASRTGLDEAFF; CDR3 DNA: TGCGCCAGCAGGACAGGGCTGGATGAAGCTTTCTTT
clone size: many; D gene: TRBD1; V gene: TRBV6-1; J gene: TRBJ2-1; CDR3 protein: CASSSLPGQGNEQFF; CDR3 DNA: TGTGCCAGCAGTTCGCTGCCTGGACAGGGGAATGAGCAGTTCTTC
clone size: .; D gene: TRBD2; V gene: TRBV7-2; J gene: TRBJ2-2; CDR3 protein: CASSTGTSGRNRELFF; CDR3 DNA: TGTGCCAGCAGCACCGGGACTAGCGGCAGAAACCGGGAGCTGTTTTTT
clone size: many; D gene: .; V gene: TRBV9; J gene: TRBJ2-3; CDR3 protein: CASGGNFGGDTQYF; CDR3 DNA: TGTGCCAGCGGGGGGAATTTCGGAGGCGATACGCAGTATTTT
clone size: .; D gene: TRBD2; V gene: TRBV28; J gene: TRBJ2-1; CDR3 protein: CASRGRGLAFREQFF; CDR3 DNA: TGTGCCAGCAGGGGAAGGGGACTAGCGTTCAGGGAGCAGTTCTTC
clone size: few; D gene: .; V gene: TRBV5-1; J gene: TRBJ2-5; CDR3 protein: CASSRGSGVRETQYF; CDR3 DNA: TGCGCCAGCAGCCGCGGGTCGGGAGTACGGGAGACCCAGTACTTC
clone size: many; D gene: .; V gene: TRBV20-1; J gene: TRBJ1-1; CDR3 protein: CSAVNTEAFF; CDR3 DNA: TGCAGTGCGGTGAACACTGAAGCTTTCTTT
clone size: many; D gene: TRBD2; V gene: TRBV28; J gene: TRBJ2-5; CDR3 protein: CASSLVREVQETQYF; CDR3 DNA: TGTGCCAGCAGTTTAGTGCGGGAGGTCCAAGAGACCCAGTACTTC
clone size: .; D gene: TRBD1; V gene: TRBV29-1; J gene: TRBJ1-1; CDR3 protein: CSARTGMNTEAFF; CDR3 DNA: TGCAGCGCCCGGACAGGGATGAACACTGAAGCTTTCTTT
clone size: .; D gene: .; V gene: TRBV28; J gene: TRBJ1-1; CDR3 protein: CASSFRLPGTEAFF; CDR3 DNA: TGTGCCAGCAGTTTCCGGTTACCGGGGACTGAAGCTTTCTTT
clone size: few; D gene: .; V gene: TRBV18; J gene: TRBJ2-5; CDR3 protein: CASSPRGEETQYF; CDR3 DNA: TGTGCCAGCTCACCACGAGGGGAAGAGACCCAGTACTTC